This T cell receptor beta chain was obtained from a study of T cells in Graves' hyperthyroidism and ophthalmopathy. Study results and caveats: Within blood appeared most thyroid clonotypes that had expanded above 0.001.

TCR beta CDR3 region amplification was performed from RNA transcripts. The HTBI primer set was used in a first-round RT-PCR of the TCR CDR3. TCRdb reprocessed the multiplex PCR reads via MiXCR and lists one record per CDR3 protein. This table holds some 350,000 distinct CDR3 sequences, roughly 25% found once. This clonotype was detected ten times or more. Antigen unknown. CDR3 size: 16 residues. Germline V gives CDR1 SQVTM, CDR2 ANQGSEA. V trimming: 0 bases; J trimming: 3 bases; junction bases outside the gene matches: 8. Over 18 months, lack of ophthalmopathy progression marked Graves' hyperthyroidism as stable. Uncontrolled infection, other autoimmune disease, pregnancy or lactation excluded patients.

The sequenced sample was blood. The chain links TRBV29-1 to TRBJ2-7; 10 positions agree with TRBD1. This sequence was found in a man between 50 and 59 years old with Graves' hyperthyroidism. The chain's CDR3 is CSVEDSGTGAVYEQYF. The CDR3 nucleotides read TGCAGCGTTGAAGATTCCGGGACAGGGGCCGTCTACGAGCAGTACTTC.